This TCR beta chain was documented in a study of blood T cell repertoires in COVID-19. The wider study: The cDNA or gDNA used as material had been derived from T cells, B-cell-depleted T cells, or PBMCs.

As originally analysed: Amplification of reference gene primers provided the estimated nucleated cell counts. Generated by immunoSEQ multiplex PCR, the TCRdb table keeps only in-frame clones and is missing some. V and J calls and clone size are as listed in that table; D and trimming were resolved from the DNA. The sample carries 340,000 or so clones, around 86% recorded once. The CDR3 contains 14 residues. Trimming cost V 10 bases and J 0 bases, with 13 bases left between them. CDR1 is MNHNY and CDR2 is SVGAGI in the germline V gene (reference sequence). Sequencing input: peripheral blood. The rearrangement joins TRBV6-6 to TRBJ1-5; perhaps TRBD1 as D (6 bases). The receptor comes from a man aged 50 to 59 with active or convalescent COVID-19. The CDR3 protein is CATLQGPSNQPQHF. DNA for the CDR3: TGTGCCACCCTACAGGGACCTAGCAATCAGCCCCAGCATTTT.